The rows below give T cell receptor beta chains drawn from one sample of a study of CD8 T cells in Susac syndrome. TCRdb fed the immunoSEQ multiplex PCR reads into MiXCR, producing one record per CDR3 protein. The sample shows 160,000 or so distinct CDR3 sequences, about 93% of them seen only once. The sample taken for sequencing was CD4+ T cells from PBMCs. Source of these receptors: a human donor in good health. Both conserved end residues are part of each CDR3. The order of the fields is V gene, J gene, D gene, clone size, CDR3 protein, CDR3 DNA. A D gene is named only where the DNA matches it firmly. Only some rows state a clone size, as once, few, many or a class for expanded clones.

v_gene: TRBV29-1
j_gene: TRBJ2-2
d_gene: -
abundance: -
CDR3aa: CSAKAGRANTGELFF
CDR3nt: TGCAGCGCCAAGGCGGGCAGGGCGAACACCGGGGAGCTGTTTTTT

v_gene: TRBV9
j_gene: TRBJ1-4
d_gene: TRBD1
abundance: -
CDR3aa: CASSVGRQGGEKLVF
CDR3nt: TGTGCCAGCAGCGTAGGTCGACAGGGTGGTGAAAAACTGGTTTTT

v_gene: TRBV29-1
j_gene: TRBJ2-5
d_gene: -
abundance: -
CDR3aa: CSVEDQGPRETQYF
CDR3nt: TGCAGCGTTGAAGATCAGGGACCTAGGGAGACCCAGTACTTC

v_gene: TRBV7-2
j_gene: TRBJ2-7
d_gene: TRBD2
abundance: -
CDR3aa: CASSFSGGYLRLYF
CDR3nt: TGTGCCAGCAGCTTTAGCGGGGGTTACCTCCGGCTGTACTTC

v_gene: TRBV28
j_gene: TRBJ1-4
d_gene: TRBD1
abundance: -
CDR3aa: CASRPTPGQENEKLFF
CDR3nt: TGTGCCAGCAGACCTACTCCGGGACAGGAAAATGAAAAACTGTTTTTT

v_gene: TRBV20-1
j_gene: TRBJ1-2
d_gene: TRBD1
abundance: -
CDR3aa: CSADTGGYGYTF
CDR3nt: TGCAGTGCAGATACAGGGGGCTATGGCTACACCTTC

v_gene: TRBV24-1
j_gene: TRBJ1-1
d_gene: -
abundance: -
CDR3aa: CATSDSGNEAFF
CDR3nt: TGTGCCACCAGTGATTCGGGAAATGAAGCTTTCTTT

v_gene: TRBV2
j_gene: TRBJ1-2
d_gene: -
abundance: -
CDR3aa: CASSEAGKGWGSNYGYTF
CDR3nt: TGTGCCAGCAGTGAAGCGGGCAAGGGGTGGGGGAGTAACTATGGCTACACCTTC

v_gene: TRBV12-3/TRBV12-4
j_gene: TRBJ1-1
d_gene: -
abundance: few
CDR3aa: CASSGGAEAFF
CDR3nt: TGTGCCAGCAGTGGGGGGGCTGAAGCTTTCTTT

v_gene: TRBV5-1
j_gene: TRBJ2-7
d_gene: TRBD2
abundance: -
CDR3aa: CASSLLAGNYEQYF
CDR3nt: TGCGCCAGCAGCTTACTAGCGGGGAATTACGAGCAGTACTTC

v_gene: TRBV12-3/TRBV12-4
j_gene: TRBJ1-1
d_gene: TRBD1
abundance: -
CDR3aa: CASAPGTVTEAFF
CDR3nt: TGTGCCAGCGCACCGGGGACAGTCACTGAAGCTTTCTTT

v_gene: TRBV12-5
j_gene: TRBJ2-2
d_gene: -
abundance: -
CDR3aa: CASGLRLGTGELFF
CDR3nt: TGTGCTAGTGGTCTCAGACTAGGCACCGGGGAGCTGTTTTTT

v_gene: TRBV29-1
j_gene: TRBJ1-2
d_gene: TRBD1
abundance: -
CDR3aa: CSVNRGGYGYTF
CDR3nt: TGCAGCGTTAACAGGGGGGGCTATGGCTACACCTTC

v_gene: TRBV6-4
j_gene: TRBJ2-1
d_gene: -
abundance: -
CDR3aa: CASSDGLSYNEQFF
CDR3nt: TGTGCCAGCAGTGATGGACTATCCTACAATGAGCAGTTCTTC

v_gene: TRBV10-3
j_gene: TRBJ1-4
d_gene: -
abundance: -
CDR3aa: CAISKAQTNEKLFF
CDR3nt: TGTGCCATCAGCAAAGCCCAAACTAATGAAAAACTGTTTTTT

v_gene: TRBV7-2
j_gene: TRBJ1-2
d_gene: -
abundance: -
CDR3aa: CATSPGQGNYGYTF
CDR3nt: TGTGCCACCTCCCCAGGCCAGGGGAACTATGGCTACACCTTC

v_gene: TRBV25-1
j_gene: TRBJ2-1
d_gene: TRBD2
abundance: -
CDR3aa: CASRGTSGGTYNEQFF
CDR3nt: TGTGCCAGCAGGGGGACTAGCGGGGGGACCTACAATGAGCAGTTCTTC